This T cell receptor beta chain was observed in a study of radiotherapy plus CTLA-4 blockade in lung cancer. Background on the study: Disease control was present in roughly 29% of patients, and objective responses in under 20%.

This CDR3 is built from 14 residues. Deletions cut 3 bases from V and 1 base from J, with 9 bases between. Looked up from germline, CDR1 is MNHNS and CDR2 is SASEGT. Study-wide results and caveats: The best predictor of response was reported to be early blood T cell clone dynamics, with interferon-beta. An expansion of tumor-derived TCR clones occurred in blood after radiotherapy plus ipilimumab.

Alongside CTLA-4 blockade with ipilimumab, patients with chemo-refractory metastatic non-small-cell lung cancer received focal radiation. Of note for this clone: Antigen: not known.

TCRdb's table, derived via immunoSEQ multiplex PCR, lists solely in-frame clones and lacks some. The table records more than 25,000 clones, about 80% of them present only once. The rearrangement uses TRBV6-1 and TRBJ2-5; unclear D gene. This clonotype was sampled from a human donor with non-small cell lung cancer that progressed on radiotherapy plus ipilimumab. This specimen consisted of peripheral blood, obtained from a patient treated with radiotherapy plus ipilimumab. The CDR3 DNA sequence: TGTGCCAGCAGTGAGGGCACAGCCCAAGAGACCCAGTACTTC. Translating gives CASSEGTAQETQYF.